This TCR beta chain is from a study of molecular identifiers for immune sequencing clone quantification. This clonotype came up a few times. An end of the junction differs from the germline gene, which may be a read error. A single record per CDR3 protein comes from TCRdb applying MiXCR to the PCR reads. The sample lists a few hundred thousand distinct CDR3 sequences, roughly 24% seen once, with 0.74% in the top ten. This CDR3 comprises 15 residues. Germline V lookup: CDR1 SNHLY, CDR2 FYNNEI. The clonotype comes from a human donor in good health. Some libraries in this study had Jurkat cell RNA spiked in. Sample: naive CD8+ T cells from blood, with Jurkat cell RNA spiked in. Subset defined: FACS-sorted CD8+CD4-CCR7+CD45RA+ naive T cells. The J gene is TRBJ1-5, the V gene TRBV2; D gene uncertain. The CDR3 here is CASREDGDSNQPQHF. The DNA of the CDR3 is TGTGCCAGCAGGGAAGACGGGGATAGCAATCAGCCCCAGCATTTT. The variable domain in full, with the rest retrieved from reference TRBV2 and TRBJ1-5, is EPEVTQTPSHQVTQMGQEVILRCVPISNHLYFYWYRQILGQKVEFLVSFYNNEISEKSEIFDDQFSVERPDGSNFTLKIRSTKLEDSAMYFCASREDGDSNQPQHFGDGTRLSIL.